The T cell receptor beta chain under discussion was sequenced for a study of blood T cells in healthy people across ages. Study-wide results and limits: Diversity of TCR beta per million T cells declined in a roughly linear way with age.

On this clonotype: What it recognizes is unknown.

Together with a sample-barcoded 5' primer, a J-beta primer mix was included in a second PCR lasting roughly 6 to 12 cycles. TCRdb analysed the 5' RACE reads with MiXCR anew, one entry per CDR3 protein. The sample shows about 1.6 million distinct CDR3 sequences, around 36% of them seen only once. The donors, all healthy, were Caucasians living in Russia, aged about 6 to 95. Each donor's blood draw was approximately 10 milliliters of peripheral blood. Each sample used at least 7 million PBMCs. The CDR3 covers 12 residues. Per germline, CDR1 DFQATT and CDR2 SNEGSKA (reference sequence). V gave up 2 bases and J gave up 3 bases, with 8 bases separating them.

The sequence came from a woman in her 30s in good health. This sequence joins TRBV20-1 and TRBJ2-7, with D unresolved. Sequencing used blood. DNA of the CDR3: TGCAGTGCTAGATCCGAAGGCTACGAGCAGTACTTC. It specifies CSARSEGYEQYF.